This T cell receptor (beta chain) was profiled in a study of blood T cell repertoires in COVID-19. Here immunoSEQ multiplex PCR was the method, and the copy in TCRdb shows in-frame clones only, minus some. Of hundreds of thousands of clones listed, nearly 90% are singletons. The trim removed 3 bases at V and 4 bases at J, leaving 6 bases unmatched. This CDR3 spans 14 amino acids. CDR1 is GTSNPN, CDR2 SVGIG, per germline (reference sequence). This clone was found once. The sample was PBMCs or T cells enriched from blood (not recorded which). The gene calls are TRBV30 and TRBJ1-1; 9 positions agree with TRBD1. The sequence came from a young woman with acute COVID-19. The CDR3 is CAWRTGGIGTEAFF. Here the CDR3 DNA reads TGTGCCTGGAGGACAGGGGGGATCGGCACTGAAGCTTTCTTT.